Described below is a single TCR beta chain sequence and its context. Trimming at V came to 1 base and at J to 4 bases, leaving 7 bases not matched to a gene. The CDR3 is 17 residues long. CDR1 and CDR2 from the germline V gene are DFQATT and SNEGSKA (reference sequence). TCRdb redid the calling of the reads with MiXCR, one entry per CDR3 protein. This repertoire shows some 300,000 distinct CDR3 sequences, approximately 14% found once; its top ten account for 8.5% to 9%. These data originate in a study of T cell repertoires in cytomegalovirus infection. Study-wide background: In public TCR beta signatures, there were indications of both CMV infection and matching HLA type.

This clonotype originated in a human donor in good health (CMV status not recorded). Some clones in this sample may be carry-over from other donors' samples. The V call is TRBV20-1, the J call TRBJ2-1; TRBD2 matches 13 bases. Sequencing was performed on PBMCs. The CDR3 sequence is CSARGTSGSSWYNEQFF. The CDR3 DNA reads TGCAGTGCTAGAGGGACTAGCGGGAGCTCGTGGTACAATGAGCAGTTCTTC.